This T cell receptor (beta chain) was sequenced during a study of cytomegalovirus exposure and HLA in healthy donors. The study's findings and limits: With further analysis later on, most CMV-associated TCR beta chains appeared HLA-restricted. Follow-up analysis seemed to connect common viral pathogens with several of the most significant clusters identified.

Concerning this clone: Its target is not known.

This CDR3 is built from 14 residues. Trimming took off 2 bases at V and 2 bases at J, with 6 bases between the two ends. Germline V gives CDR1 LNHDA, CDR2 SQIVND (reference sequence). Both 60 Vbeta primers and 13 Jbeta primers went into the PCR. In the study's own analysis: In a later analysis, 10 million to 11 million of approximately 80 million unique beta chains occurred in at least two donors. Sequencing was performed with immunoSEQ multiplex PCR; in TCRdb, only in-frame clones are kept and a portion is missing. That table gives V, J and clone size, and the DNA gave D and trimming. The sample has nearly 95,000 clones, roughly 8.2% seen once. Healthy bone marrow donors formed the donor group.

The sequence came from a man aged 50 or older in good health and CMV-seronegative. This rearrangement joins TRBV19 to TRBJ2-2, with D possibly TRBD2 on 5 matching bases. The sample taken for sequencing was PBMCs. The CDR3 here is CASSISGNTGELFF. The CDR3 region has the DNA TGTGCCAGTAGTATAAGCGGTAACACCGGGGAGCTGTTTTTT.